The present T cell receptor (beta chain) was sequenced within a study of CD8 T cells in ankylosing spondylitis. General study points: In synovial fluid and blood from reactive arthritis, some motif variants were previously reported. Relatively rare in peripheral blood, disease-linked clones were also CD8+. As reported, disease-linked clones showed significant enrichment in matched ankylosing spondylitis synovial fluid.

Concerning this clonotype: The antigen remains unidentified. A much larger clone differs from this one at a single base, so this may be a read error.

The CDR3 has 13 residues. The V and J ends lost 1 base and 6 bases respectively, with 6 bases between them. CDR1 and CDR2 from the germline V gene are SEHNR and FQNEAQ (reference sequence). Scientists made TCR beta libraries using quantitative 5'-RACE with molecular barcodes. A single record per CDR3 protein comes from TCRdb applying MiXCR to the 5' RACE reads. The table has some 150,000 distinct CDR3 sequences, roughly 10% seen once; the top ten hold roughly 4.5%. This receptor was taken from a female donor with ankylosing spondylitis or in good health (not recorded which). Sequenced: blood, either unsorted or a sorted T cell fraction (not recorded which). This sequence joins TRBV7-9 and TRBJ2-2; no clear D. CDR3 coding DNA: TGTGCCAGCAGCTTAGGGCTTCCCGGGGAGCTGTTTTTT. It specifies CASSLGLPGELFF.